These 27 T cell receptor beta chains were sequenced from one sample in a study of cytomegalovirus exposure and HLA in healthy donors. Primers for the PCR totalled 60 Vbeta and 13 Jbeta. Only in-frame clones appear in the TCRdb table, and some are missing; sequencing was by immunoSEQ multiplex PCR. Recorded for this sample: around 150,000 clones. Input material: PBMCs. Every receptor here comes from an older woman in good health and CMV-seronegative.

The CDR3 region has the DNA TGTGCCAGCAGCTTAATAGGCCTAGCGGACCCGAGCACAGATACGCAGTATTTT. Translation: CASSLIGLADPSTDTQYF. The chain links TRBV7-2 to TRBJ2-3; TRBD2 matches 7 bases. Trimming at V came to 2 bases and at J to 0 bases, leaving 11 bases not matched to a gene. The CDR3 length is 18 residues. CDR1 and CDR2 from the germline V gene are SGHTA and FQGNSA.

The rearrangement links TRBV9 to TRBJ2-3; tentative D call: TRBD1 (6 bases). CDR1 SGDLS and CDR2 YYNGEE come from the germline V gene. Trimming pared 3 bases from V and 3 bases from J, leaving 32 bases between. The CDR3 covers 21 residues. This chain's CDR3 is CASSAADRLEAKRGDTDTQYF. The CDR3 DNA reads TGTGCCAGCAGCGCCGCTGACAGGTTGGAGGCTAAGCGTGGGGATACAGATACGCAGTATTTT. Based on the CDR3 plus reference TRBV9 and TRBJ2-3, the full variable domain is DSGVTQTPKHLITATGQRVTLRCSPRSGDLSVYWYQQSLDQGLQFLIQYYNGEERAKGNILERFSAQQFPDLHSELNLSSLELGDSALYFCASSAADRLEAKRGDTDTQYFGPGTRLTVL.

The chain recombines TRBV2 with TRBJ2-7, with TRBD2 identical over 10 bases. V lost 2 bases and J lost 2; bases outside the gene matches: 3. Germline assignment: CDR1 SNHLY and CDR2 FYNNEI. This CDR3 spans 15 amino acids. The CDR3 DNA is TGTGCCAGCAGTGAACTCCTAGCGGGAGCCTACGAGCAGTACTTC. It encodes CASSELLAGAYEQYF.

Worth noting for this clone: Distinct nucleotide sequences in the sample also encode this CDR3. The chain uses TRBV11-3 and TRBJ2-1; D is undetermined. The CDR3 runs 14 residues. V was trimmed by 1 base and J by 0 bases, leaving 4 bases between them. The V gene's germline CDR1 is SGHNT and CDR2 YENEEA. CDR3 residues: CASSLGSSYNEQFF. The CDR3 DNA reads TGTGCCAGCAGCTTAGGGAGCTCCTACAATGAGCAGTTCTTC.

The CDR3 reads CASSRLTNYGYTF. In DNA, the CDR3 is TGTGCCAGCAGTAGACTTACAAACTATGGCTACACCTTC. The chain uses TRBV6-6 and TRBJ1-2; D ambiguous. The CDR3 runs to 13 residues. V lost 5 bases, J lost 2 bases, and 9 bases lay in between. Germline lookup yields CDR1 MNHNY and CDR2 SVGAGI (reference sequence).

The CDR3 DNA is TGTGCCAGCAGCTTAACGCGACAGGGGAACGGCTACACCTTC. Protein: CASSLTRQGNGYTF. This chain links TRBV7-3 with TRBJ1-2; 8 bases are shared with TRBD1. The CDR3 extends over 14 amino acids. Unmatched junction bases numbered 5, after V lost 0 bases and J lost 8 bases. Germline lookup yields CDR1 SGHTA and CDR2 FQGTGA.

This chain uses TRBV6-5 with TRBJ2-7; tentatively, D is TRBD2 (7 bases). The CDR3 totals 16 residues. Trimming cost V 3 bases and J 2 bases, with 17 bases left between them. The germline CDR1 and CDR2 sequences are MNHEY and SVGAGI. CDR3 amino acids: CASSYSGAGHAYEQYF. The CDR3, as DNA: TGTGCCAGCAGTTATTCGGGAGCGGGACACGCCTACGAGCAGTACTTC.

The chain recombines TRBV29-1 with TRBJ2-7, with 7 positions matching TRBD1. CDR1 and CDR2 (germline): SQVTM, ANQGSEA. After removal of 6 bases from V and 4 bases from J, the junction contained 15 bases not matched to a gene. The CDR3 length is 15 residues. The CDR3 protein is CSVGSGTAPFYEQYF. For the CDR3, the DNA is TGCAGCGTGGGATCCGGGACAGCACCCTTTTACGAGCAGTACTTC.

This chain joins TRBV9 and TRBJ2-1; D unresolved. V shed 0 bases and J shed 0 bases, with 7 bases lying between them. Germline values: CDR1 SGDLS, CDR2 YYNGEE. This CDR3 is 15 amino acids long. The CDR3 nucleotides are TGTGCCAGCAGCGTAGTTGGTAGCTCCTACAATGAGCAGTTCTTC. It is translated as CASSVVGSSYNEQFF.

This rearrangement joins TRBV9 to TRBJ2-2, with a weak D call TRBD2 (5 bases). This CDR3 region has 15 residues. Germline V gene data show CDR1 as SGDLS and CDR2 as YYNGEE. The germline V and J ends were trimmed by 0 bases and 1 base, with 7 bases remaining between them. Here the CDR3 DNA reads TGTGCCAGCAGCGTAGGGGCGGGGAACACCGGGGAGCTGTTTTTT. Translated, it gives CASSVGAGNTGELFF.

The V gene is TRBV10-3, the J gene TRBJ2-7; 8 nucleotides match TRBD1. The V segment lost 5 bases and the J segment 4 bases; nucleotides outside the gene matches: 7. The germline gives CDR1 ENHRY, CDR2 SYGVKD. The CDR3 loop spans 14 amino acids. The CDR3 loop is CAISLDRVSYEQYF. CDR3 DNA: TGTGCCATCAGTTTGGACAGGGTATCATACGAGCAGTACTTC.

The chain links TRBV10-3 to TRBJ2-7; no clear D gene. CDR3 length: 12 residues. Germline V lookup: CDR1 ENHRY, CDR2 SYGVKD. The V end lost 4 bases, the J end lost 2 bases, and 6 bases lay between the germline ends. The CDR3 protein is CAISGAAYEQYF. CDR3 nucleotide sequence: TGTGCCATCAGTGGGGCAGCCTACGAGCAGTACTTC.

The CDR3 DNA reads TGCGCCAGCAGCCGGGACTGGAGGGAGACCCAGTACTTC. Its protein product is CASSRDWRETQYF. The rearrangement links TRBV5-1 to TRBJ2-5, with D possibly matching TRBD2 (6 bases). The V end was cut by 4 bases, the J end by 5 bases, with 12 bases between. This CDR3 has 13 amino acids. Germline V gene lookup returns CDR1 SGHRS and CDR2 YFSETQ.

The chain carries TRBV5-4 and TRBJ2-5; 7 bases agree with TRBD1. The ends lost 4 bases at V and 5 bases at J; junction bases unmatched: 5. This CDR3 spans 13 amino acids. Germline V gives CDR1 SGHNT, CDR2 YYREEE (reference sequence). The CDR3 sequence is CASSQTGMETQYF. CDR3 sequence (DNA): TGTGCCAGCAGCCAGACAGGGATGGAGACCCAGTACTTC.

The V gene is TRBV25-1, the J gene TRBJ1-4; possibly TRBD1 for D (5 bases). From germline, CDR1 is MGHDK and CDR2 SYGVNS. Trimming stripped 3 bases from V and 4 bases from J, with 12 bases between. This CDR3 is built from 15 residues. The CDR3 coding sequence is TGTGCCAGCAGTGATGAGACAGCGATTAATGAAAAACTGTTTTTT. Its translation is CASSDETAINEKLFF.

The V and J genes are TRBV10-3 and TRBJ1-6; a possible D gene is TRBD1 (6 bases). Germline V gene data show CDR1 as ENHRY and CDR2 as SYGVKD. This CDR3 has 13 amino acids. V was pared by 4 bases and J by 7 bases, with 8 bases between. As DNA, the CDR3 is TGTGCCATCAGTGGGGGGCGAAATTCACCCCTCCACTTT. This sequence encodes CAISGGRNSPLHF.

The rearrangement links TRBV11-3 to TRBJ2-5; 9 bases match TRBD1. The better agreement between TRBJ2-7 and the DNA end casts doubt on the J call. Per the germline V gene, CDR1 is SGHNT and CDR2 is YENEEA. The CDR3 loop spans 15 amino acids. The CDR3 is CASSVRDRAPYEQYF. CDR3 nucleotide sequence: TGTGCCAGCAGCGTCCGGGACAGGGCTCCTTACGAGCAGTACTTC.

The rearrangement links TRBV5-4 to TRBJ1-1; the match to TRBD1 covers 8 bases. Trimming removed 7 bases from V and 4 bases from J; junction bases left unmatched: 3. Germline lookup yields CDR1 SGHNT and CDR2 YYREEE (reference sequence). There are 12 residues in the CDR3. CDR3 amino acids: CASRQGTTEAFF. The CDR3 DNA is TGTGCCAGCCGACAGGGGACCACTGAAGCTTTCTTT.

The CDR3 nucleotides read TGTGCCAGACGAGAGACCGGGACAATAGGAGGAAAACTGTTTTTT. Translating it yields CARRETGTIGGKLFF. The chain employs TRBV9 and TRBJ1-4; a possible D gene is TRBD1 (6 bases). The CDR3 spans 15 residues. Germline CDR1 is SGDLS and CDR2 is YYNGEE. The V gene lost 8 bases and the J gene lost 10 bases, with 24 bases spanning the gap. The full variable domain, in which reference TRBV9 and TRBJ1-4 provide the parts outside the CDR3, is DSGVTQTPKHLITATGQRVTLRCSPRSGDLSVYWYQQSLDQGLQFLIQYYNGEERAKGNILERFSAQQFPDLHSELNLSSLELGDSALYFCARRETGTIGGKLFFGSGTQLSVL.

This sequence joins TRBV19 and TRBJ1-1; 7 positions match TRBD1. The germline CDR1 and CDR2 sequences are LNHDA and SQIVND (reference sequence). V was clipped by 3 bases and J by 7 bases; unmatched bases: 11. The CDR3 has 15 amino acids. The CDR3 protein is CASSIRDSLNGEAFF. The CDR3 DNA reads as TGTGCCAGTAGTATCCGGGACAGCCTGAATGGTGAAGCTTTCTTT.

V gene TRBV18 combines with J gene TRBJ1-2; TRBD1 aligns across 8 bases. This CDR3 has 14 amino acids. Germline CDR1 reads KGHSH; CDR2 reads LQKENI. V lost 3 bases and J lost 2; bases outside the gene matches: 2. CDR3 DNA sequence: TGTGCCAGCTCACCGGGACAGGTGAACTATGGCTACACCTTC. It yields the protein CASSPGQVNYGYTF.

This rearrangement joins TRBV4-2 to TRBJ2-4; D is unclear. Germline loops: CDR1 LGHNA, CDR2 YNFKEQ. Trimming took 0 bases from V and 0 from J, leaving 9 bases between them. The CDR3 loop spans 16 amino acids. CDR3 coding DNA: TGTGCCAGCAGCCAAGATGTCGACTTAGCCAAAAACATTCAGTACTTC. Translation: CASSQDVDLAKNIQYF.

The chain links TRBV5-4 to TRBJ2-7, with TRBD1 identical over 12 bases. With V trimmed by 4 bases and J by 3 bases, 8 bases remained unmatched. The CDR3 runs to 16 residues. The germline gives CDR1 SGHNT, CDR2 YYREEE (reference sequence). CDR3 protein: CASSKGQGARNYEQYF. The CDR3 DNA follows: TGTGCCAGCAGCAAGGGACAGGGGGCGCGAAACTACGAGCAGTACTTC.

The chain employs TRBV10-1 and TRBJ2-3; 9 bases are shared with TRBD1. CDR1 and CDR2 (germline): WNHNN, SYGVQD (reference sequence). The junction had 6 bases not matched to a gene; V was cut back by 0 bases and J by 5 bases. The length of the CDR3 is 16 residues. CDR3 in DNA: TGCGCCAGCAGTGAGTCGGACAGACAGGGGGGAGATACGCAGTATTTT. It is translated as CASSESDRQGGDTQYF.

CDR3 protein: CSVGRSSGGYEQYF. For the CDR3, the DNA is TGCAGCGTTGGTCGGTCTAGCGGAGGGTACGAGCAGTACTTC. The V and J genes are TRBV29-1 and TRBJ2-7; 7 nucleotides align to TRBD2. Per the germline V gene, CDR1 is SQVTM and CDR2 is ANQGSEA. The CDR3 is made up of 14 amino acids. After removal of 4 bases from V and 4 bases from J, the junction contained 10 bases not matched to a gene.

The chain has TRBV5-1 and TRBJ1-1, with D perhaps matching TRBD1 (6 bases). CDR1 SGHRS and CDR2 YFSETQ come from the germline V gene. The CDR3 runs to 14 residues. Trimming removed 6 bases at V and 4 bases at J, with 16 bases between. The chain's CDR3 is CASNEQGGGTEAFF. For the CDR3, the DNA is TGCGCCAGCAATGAACAGGGAGGGGGCACTGAAGCTTTCTTT. The variable domain in full, completed from reference TRBV5-1 and TRBJ1-1, reads KAGVTQTPRYLIKTRGQQVTLSCSPISGHRSVSWYQQTPGQGLQFLFEYFSETQRNKGNFPGRFSGRQFSNSRSEMNVSTLELGDSALYLCASNEQGGGTEAFFGQGTRLTVV.

The chain links TRBV7-2 to TRBJ2-7; 8 bases line up with TRBD1. V dropped 5 bases and J dropped 2; count of bases not matched to a gene: 8. CDR3 length equals 15 residues. The germline CDR1 and CDR2 sequences are SGHTA and FQGNSA. The CDR3 spells CASSPRDRLAYEQYF. DNA for the CDR3: TGTGCCAGCAGCCCTCGGGACAGGCTGGCCTACGAGCAGTACTTC.